Listed here are 2 T cell receptor beta chains from one sample, sequenced in a study of cytomegalovirus exposure and HLA in healthy donors. PCR involved 60 Vbeta and 13 Jbeta primers. Here immunoSEQ multiplex PCR was the method, and the copy in TCRdb shows in-frame clones only, minus some. This sample has 99,000 or so clones; over 70% occur once, and the top ten carry under 1.5%. Material for sequencing was PBMCs. The origin of the receptors is a man aged 35 to 55 in good health and CMV-seronegative.

The chain links TRBV7-3 to TRBJ2-6, with TRBD1 as a possible D gene (6 bases). Germline V gene sequence: CDR1 SGHTA, CDR2 FQGTGA. This CDR3 is 15 amino acids long. Deletions cut 3 bases from V and 4 bases from J, with 10 bases between. In DNA, the CDR3 is TGTGCCAGCAGCTTCACAGGGACAGGGGCCAACGTCCTGACTTTC. Residues: CASSFTGTGANVLTF.

The table lists this clone with a few counts. This chain joins TRBV28 and TRBJ2-5; 11 bases line up with TRBD2. Trimming removed 5 bases from V and 3 bases from J; junction bases left unmatched: 5. CDR1 is MDHEN, CDR2 SYDVKM, per germline. This CDR3 contains 15 residues. The CDR3 nucleotides are TGTGCCAGCAGTCCTCCGACTAGCGGGGAAGAGACCCAGTACTTC. Amino acid sequence: CASSPPTSGEETQYF. The complete variable domain, with remaining parts taken from reference TRBV28 and TRBJ2-5, reads DVKVTQSSRYLVKRTGEKVFLECVQDMDHENMFWYRQDPGLGLRLIYFSYDVKMKEKGDIPEGYSVSREKKERFSLILESASTNQTSMYLCASSPPTSGEETQYFGPGTRLLVL.